A selection of T cell receptor beta chains follows, all from one sample in a study of T-cell reconstitution after alpha-beta-depleted transplantation in children. TCRdb called the PCR reads again in MiXCR, with one record for every CDR3 protein. The sample holds 500,000 to 750,000 distinct CDR3 sequences, 25% to 30% seen once. The material was PBMCs, obtained before TCRalphabeta/CD19-depleted stem cell transplant. Source of these receptors: a boy younger than two with Wiskott-Aldrich syndrome, due to receive a stem cell transplant. CDR3s include the opening cysteine and the closing phenylalanine or tryptophan. The order of the fields is D gene, V gene, clone size, J gene, CDR3 protein, CDR3 DNA. A D gene is named only where the DNA matches it firmly. Clone size is not always given. Where it is, it says once, few, many or a class for expanded clones.

>NA|TRBV27|few|TRBJ2-2
CASSAKSRAGELFF
TGTGCCAGCAGTGCAAAGTCCCGGGCCGGGGAGCTGTTTTTT
>NA|TRBV5-1|NA|TRBJ2-7
CASSFDPTGIGEQYF
TGCGCCAGCAGCTTCGACCCGACAGGAATTGGCGAGCAGTACTTC
>NA|TRBV5-1|NA|TRBJ2-3
CASKEFVTTDTQYF
TGCGCCAGCAAGGAATTCGTCACCACAGATACGCAGTATTTT
>TRBD1|TRBV20-1|NA|TRBJ2-7
CCANIPRGRGRLYEQYF
TGCTGTGCTAATATTCCCCGGGGCAGGGGGCGCCTGTACGAGCAGTACTTC
>NA|TRBV21-1|NA|TRBJ2-5
CASRNRDIETQYF
TGTGCCAGCCGGAATAGGGATATAGAGACCCAGTACTTC
>TRBD1|TRBV2|NA|TRBJ2-7
CASSRQGSLSYEQYF
TGTGCCAGCAGTAGACAGGGCTCCCTTTCCTACGAGCAGTACTTC
>NA|TRBV7-6|few|TRBJ1-1
CASSLMRVGEAFF
TGTGCCAGCAGCTTAATGAGGGTTGGTGAAGCTTTCTTT
>TRBD1|TRBV12-3/TRBV12-4|NA|TRBJ1-4
CASSVRQGVEKLFF
TGTGCCAGCAGCGTGAGACAGGGGGTTGAAAAACTGTTTTTT
>TRBD2|TRBV12-3/TRBV12-4|NA|TRBJ2-7
CASSFAGDVEQYF
TGTGCCAGCAGTTTTGCGGGAGATGTCGAGCAGTACTTC
>NA|TRBV6-1|few|TRBJ2-5
CASRARGIETQYF
TGTGCCAGCAGGGCCCGGGGGATTGAGACCCAGTACTTC
>NA|TRBV30|NA|TRBJ2-1
CAWSVQVENRFF
TGTGCCTGGAGTGTACAAGTGGAAAACCGGTTCTTC
>TRBD2|TRBV5-1|NA|TRBJ2-1
CASSGGLAGGMSYNEQFF
TGCGCCAGCAGCGGGGGGCTAGCGGGAGGAATGTCCTACAATGAGCAGTTCTTC
>NA|TRBV12-3/TRBV12-4|NA|TRBJ2-7
CASRGDFYEQYF
TGTGCCAGCCGTGGGGACTTCTACGAGCAGTACTTC
>NA|TRBV20-1|few|TRBJ2-5
CSARGPGRQETQYF
TGCAGTGCTAGAGGCCCGGGACGGCAAGAGACCCAGTACTTC
>TRBD2|TRBV10-3|NA|TRBJ2-1
CAISDPGLASIEQFF
TGTGCCATCAGTGACCCGGGACTAGCTTCGATTGAGCAGTTCTTC
>NA|TRBV12-3/TRBV12-4|few|TRBJ1-5
CASSFPGGGEAQHF
TGTGCCAGCAGTTTCCCGGGGGGGGGAGAGGCCCAGCATTTT
>NA|TRBV12-3/TRBV12-4|many|TRBJ1-5
CASSPTGSNQPQHF
TGTGCCAGCAGTCCTACAGGGAGCAATCAGCCCCAGCATTTT
>NA|TRBV11-2|NA|TRBJ2-3
CASSPRITTDTQYF
TGTGCCAGCAGCCCAAGGATTACCACAGATACGCAGTATTTT
>NA|TRBV29-1|NA|TRBJ2-2
CSVLLVGFAGELFF
TGCAGCGTTCTCCTTGTAGGGTTTGCCGGGGAGCTGTTTTTT
>TRBD2|TRBV5-1|NA|TRBJ2-2
CASSLRVRSGRRTGELFF
TGCGCCAGCAGCCTCAGGGTGAGAAGCGGGAGAAGGACCGGGGAGCTGTTTTTT
>TRBD1|TRBV5-1|few|TRBJ1-1
CASSPGQALAAFF
TGCGCCAGCAGCCCGGGACAGGCCCTCGCGGCTTTCTTT
>NA|TRBV27|few|TRBJ2-3
CASSLGQGHGDTQYF
TGTGCCAGCAGTTTGGGCCAGGGCCATGGAGATACGCAGTATTTT
>NA|TRBV30|few|TRBJ1-6
CAGGGTYNSPLHF
TGTGCCGGAGGAGGGACCTATAATTCACCCCTCCACTTT
>NA|TRBV20-1|NA|TRBJ1-2
CSAGGSSHYGYTF
TGCAGTGCTGGGGGCAGCTCCCACTATGGCTACACCTTC
>NA|TRBV9|few|TRBJ2-1
CASSVGSRGLNEQFF
TGTGCCAGCAGCGTAGGTAGCAGGGGTCTAAATGAGCAGTTCTTC
>TRBD2|TRBV5-1|few|TRBJ2-1
CASSRPTLAGVNEQFF
TGCGCCAGCAGCCGCCCAACCTTAGCGGGAGTGAATGAGCAGTTCTTC
>NA|TRBV7-9|few|TRBJ2-5
CASSAGPKETQYF
TGTGCCAGCAGCGCGGGCCCGAAGGAGACCCAGTACTTC
>TRBD1|TRBV28|NA|TRBJ1-1
CASRTTGVRNTEAFF
TGTGCCAGCCGCACGACAGGGGTGAGGAACACTGAAGCTTTCTTT
>NA|TRBV5-1|few|TRBJ2-1
CASSLAGGSPNEQFF
TGCGCCAGCAGCTTGGCCGGTGGTAGTCCAAATGAGCAGTTCTTC
>NA|TRBV25-1|few|TRBJ1-2
CASRGTGSYGYTF
TGTGCCAGCAGGGGCACAGGGTCCTATGGCTACACCTTC
>TRBD1|TRBV20-1|NA|TRBJ2-2
CSARQGGSTGELFF
TGCAGTGCAAGACAGGGGGGGAGCACCGGGGAGCTGTTTTTT
>TRBD1|TRBV14|NA|TRBJ1-2
CASSPWTGVGYTF
TGTGCCAGCAGCCCCTGGACAGGGGTCGGCTACACCTTC
>NA|TRBV20-1|NA|TRBJ2-3
CSAREPGLKGGATQYF
TGCAGTGCTAGAGAACCGGGGCTCAAAGGCGGCGCTACGCAGTATTTT
>NA|TRBV12-3/TRBV12-4|many|TRBJ2-1
CASSGASYNEQFF
TGTGCCAGCAGCGGAGCGTCCTACAATGAGCAGTTCTTC
>TRBD2|TRBV5-1|NA|TRBJ2-2
CASSLILAGNTGELFF
TGCGCCAGCAGTCTTATACTAGCGGGAAACACCGGGGAGCTGTTTTTT
>TRBD1|TRBV20-1|NA|TRBJ1-5
CSASYGDRDFEDQPQHF
TGCAGTGCTAGTTATGGGGACAGGGATTTTGAGGATCAGCCCCAGCATTTT
>NA|TRBV2|NA|TRBJ2-5
CASSEGGARVTQYF
TGTGCCAGCAGTGAAGGCGGCGCACGGGTGACCCAGTACTTC
>NA|TRBV5-4|NA|TRBJ2-3
CASSFGSTTDTQYF
TGTGCCAGCAGCTTCGGAAGTACCACAGATACGCAGTATTTT
>NA|TRBV20-1|NA|TRBJ2-1
CSASGGRGRNEQFF
TGCAGTGCTAGTGGAGGGAGGGGGCGGAATGAGCAGTTCTTC
>TRBD1|TRBV27|few|TRBJ2-2
CASSLSADRGTTGELFF
TGTGCCAGCAGTTTATCGGCGGACAGGGGGACCACCGGGGAGCTGTTTTTT
>NA|TRBV5-1|NA|TRBJ2-1
CASSPLSGVSYNEQFF
TGCGCCAGCAGCCCTCTTAGCGGAGTCTCCTACAATGAGCAGTTCTTC
>NA|TRBV28|NA|TRBJ2-6
CASSLWAGSGANVLTF
TGTGCCAGCAGTTTGTGGGCGGGGTCTGGGGCCAACGTCCTGACTTTC
>NA|TRBV27|NA|TRBJ2-3
CASSLSGTYRLDTQYF
TGTGCCAGCAGTTTATCGGGGACTTATCGTTTAGATACGCAGTATTTT
>NA|TRBV12-3/TRBV12-4|NA|TRBJ1-5
CASRERGPQHF
TGTGCCAGCAGGGAAAGGGGGCCCCAGCATTTT
>NA|TRBV19|NA|TRBJ1-5
CASSGQAYSNQPQHF
TGTGCCAGTAGTGGGCAGGCTTATAGCAATCAGCCCCAGCATTTT
>NA|TRBV7-9|NA|TRBJ2-3
CASSLGERSTDTQYF
TGTGCCAGCAGCTTAGGGGAGCGGAGCACAGATACGCAGTATTTT
>NA|TRBV5-1|NA|TRBJ1-4
CASSLIGEGEKLFF
TGCGCCAGCAGCTTGATTGGTGAGGGGGAAAAACTGTTTTTT
>NA|TRBV20-1|NA|TRBJ2-3
CSARDPLPTDTQYF
TGCAGTGCTAGAGATCCCCTCCCCACAGATACGCAGTATTTT
>TRBD1|TRBV2|NA|TRBJ2-7
CASRDSRNEQYF
TGTGCCAGCCGGGACAGCCGAAACGAGCAGTACTTC
>TRBD1|TRBV7-6|NA|TRBJ1-5
CASSLGPTGNQPQHF
TGTGCCAGCAGCTTAGGTCCGACAGGGAATCAGCCCCAGCATTTT
>NA|TRBV29-1|few|TRBJ2-7
CSAGWWGRSYEQYF
TGCAGCGCCGGCTGGTGGGGGCGCAGCTACGAGCAGTACTTC
>NA|TRBV28|NA|TRBJ2-6
CASRTGSSGANVLTF
TGTGCCAGCAGGACGGGGAGCTCTGGGGCCAACGTCCTGACTTTC
>NA|TRBV20-1|NA|TRBJ1-6
CSASQGYNSPLHF
TGCAGTGCTAGTCAGGGTTACAATTCACCCCTCCACTTT
>NA|TRBV5-6|few|TRBJ1-2
CASSNEDGKILNYGYTF
TGTGCCAGCAGCAATGAGGACGGGAAAATCTTGAACTATGGCTACACCTTC
>NA|TRBV7-9|NA|TRBJ2-7
CASSLGAIWTYEQYF
TGTGCCAGCAGCTTGGGGGCAATCTGGACCTACGAGCAGTACTTC